This T cell receptor (beta chain) is from a study of CD8 T cells in Susac syndrome. The multiple sclerosis control group consisted of treatment-naive patients whose relapsing-remitting disease, which was either stable or active, fulfilled revised McDonald criteria. In contrast to the negatively isolated CD8+ and CD4+ T cells, TEMRA cells were FACS-enriched. The RNA input was about 0.5 to 1 ug, and it was reverse transcribed with random hexamers. TCRdb redid the calling of the immunoSEQ multiplex PCR reads with MiXCR, one entry per CDR3 protein. The table has 150,000 to 250,000 distinct CDR3 sequences, 90% to 95% seen once. The receptor was derived from a human donor with multiple sclerosis. Material: CD4+ T cells from PBMCs.

The DNA of the CDR3 is TGTGCCAGCAGCTCTAGACAGGGAGGAGTTGACGAGCAGTACTTC. Translating it yields CASSSRQGGVDEQYF. The genes are TRBV7-9 and TRBJ2-7; a possible D gene is TRBD1 (7 bases). Looked up from germline, CDR1 is SEHNR and CDR2 is FQNEAQ (reference sequence). Trimming took 4 bases from V and 5 from J, leaving 18 bases between them. This CDR3 contains 15 residues.